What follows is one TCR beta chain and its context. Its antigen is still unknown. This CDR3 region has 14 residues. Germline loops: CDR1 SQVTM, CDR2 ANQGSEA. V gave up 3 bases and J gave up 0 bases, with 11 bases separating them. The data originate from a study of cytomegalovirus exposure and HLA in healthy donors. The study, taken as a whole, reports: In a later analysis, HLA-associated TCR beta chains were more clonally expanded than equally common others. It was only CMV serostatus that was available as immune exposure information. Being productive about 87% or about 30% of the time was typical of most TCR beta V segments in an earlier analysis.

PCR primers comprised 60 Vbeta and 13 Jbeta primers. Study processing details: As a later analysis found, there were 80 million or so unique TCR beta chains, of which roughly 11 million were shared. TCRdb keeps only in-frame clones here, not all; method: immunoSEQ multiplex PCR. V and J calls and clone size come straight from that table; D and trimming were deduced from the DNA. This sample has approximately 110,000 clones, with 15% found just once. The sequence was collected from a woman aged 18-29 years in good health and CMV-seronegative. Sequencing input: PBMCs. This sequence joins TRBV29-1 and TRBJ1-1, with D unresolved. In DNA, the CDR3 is TGCAGCGTTGAGGTGGGCAGCATGAACACTGAAGCTTTCTTT. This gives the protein CSVEVGSMNTEAFF.